The next 5 T cell receptor beta chains were all read from a single sample in a study of regulatory T cells in long-lasting Graves disease. Described time point: newly diagnosed GD, antithyroid drugs for less than 3 months. Following extraction of RNA from PBMCs, that RNA was used to make the TCR library. The authors built TCR beta libraries using iRepertoire HTBI primers and Arm-PCR of CDR3 regions. Using its own MiXCR run on the multiplex PCR reads, TCRdb lists one record per CDR3 protein. In the table there are hundreds of thousands of distinct CDR3 sequences, around 15% of which are singletons. The same sample was also used in a study of T cells in Graves' hyperthyroidism and ophthalmopathy.

The source material was peripheral blood mononuclear cells (PBMCs), sampled at new diagnosis, from a patient treated with antithyroid drugs. The receptors were sampled from a woman aged 25 to 39 with Graves disease.

CDR3 DNA sequence: TGTGCCAGCAGCGCTACGGGGCAGAATCAGCCCCAGCATTTT. Translating it yields CASSATGQNQPQHF. The chain uses TRBV9 and TRBJ1-5, with D perhaps TRBD1 (5 bases). Germline CDR1 is SGDLS and CDR2 is YYNGEE. The CDR3 totals 14 residues. With 3 bases removed from V and 4 bases from J, the gap between germline ends came to 11 bases.

This clonotype was recorded many times. The genes are TRBV7-9 and TRBJ2-5; 9 bases are shared with TRBD1. The CDR3 length is 18 residues. The J segment lost 4 bases and the V segment lost 5 bases, leaving 17 bases of the junction unmatched. The germline gives CDR1 SEHNR, CDR2 FQNEAQ (reference sequence). CDR3 sequence: CASSLGTGSYSWGETQYF. Here the CDR3 DNA reads TGTGCCAGCAGCCTTGGGACAGGGTCGTACTCCTGGGGAGAGACCCAGTACTTC.

The chain uses TRBV20-1 and TRBJ2-1, with D perhaps matching TRBD2 (5 bases). V was pared by 5 bases and J by 9 bases, with 23 bases between. Germline assignment: CDR1 DFQATT and CDR2 SNEGSKA (reference sequence). The CDR3 has 15 amino acids. CDR3 bases: TGCAGTGCTCCCACTAGGGATGTTCATCGCGGTGAGCAGTTCTTC. Amino acid sequence: CSAPTRDVHRGEQFF.

In this sample, this clonotype turned up a few times. The rearrangement joins TRBV7-9 to TRBJ1-6; possibly TRBD1 for D (5 bases). The CDR3 is 15 residues long. Trimming shortened V by 3 bases and J by 6 bases, and 12 bases separated the two germline ends. The germline V gene encodes CDR1 SEHNR and CDR2 FQNEAQ (reference sequence). CDR3 amino acids: CASSLRDGSNSPLHF. CDR3 coding DNA: TGTGCCAGCAGCTTGCGGGACGGCAGTAATTCACCCCTCCACTTT. Full variable domain (outside the CDR3, taken from reference TRBV7-9 and TRBJ1-6): DTGVSQNPRHKITKRGQNVTFRCDPISEHNRLYWYRQTLGQGPEFLTYFQNEAQLEKSRLLSDRFSAERPKGSFSTLEIQRTEQGDSAMYLCASSLRDGSNSPLHFGNGTRLTVT.

This clonotype has a count of ten or more. This chain links TRBV28 with TRBJ1-2; D is ambiguous. The V gene lost 2 bases and the J gene lost 4 bases, with 17 bases spanning the gap. The CDR3 is 16 residues long. Germline V lookup: CDR1 MDHEN, CDR2 SYDVKM. The CDR3 is CASSLKGPGISYGYTF. CDR3 in DNA: TGTGCCAGCAGTTTAAAAGGTCCGGGGATTAGCTATGGCTACACCTTC.